The 13 T cell receptor beta chains below all came from one sample that was sequenced in a study of OX40 agonist ivuxolimab in advanced cancers. Some clones are missing from TCRdb's copy, which holds only in-frame ones; the method was immunoSEQ multiplex PCR. Of roughly 89,000 clones detected, about 86% appear once; the ten largest clones hold around 6%. The sequencing here drew on CD4+ or CD8+ T cells sorted from blood, taken in a trial of the OX40 agonist ivuxolimab. The source of these receptors is an adult with an advanced solid tumor such as melanoma, head and neck, liver or kidney cancer.

This clone was picked up one time. The J gene is TRBJ1-6, the V gene TRBV14, with D unclear. The V gene's germline CDR1 is SGHDN and CDR2 FVKESK. Deletions cut 0 bases from V and 7 bases from J, with 13 bases between. The CDR3 runs to 16 residues. The CDR3, as DNA: TGTGCCAGCAGCCAAGACCTCGTCACGCTGAATTCACCCCTCCACTTT. As protein: CASSQDLVTLNSPLHF.

The chain couples TRBV20-1 to TRBJ2-5; D is undetermined. The germline V gene has CDR1 DFQATT and CDR2 SNEGSKA (reference sequence). The CDR3 is made up of 11 amino acids. V was clipped by 0 bases and J by 8 bases, with 7 bases between them. CDR3 coding DNA: TGCAGTGCTAGAGATTGGGGAACCCAGTACTTC. This gives the protein CSARDWGTQYF.

This chain uses TRBV30 with TRBJ1-4; TRBD1 agrees at 7 bases. Trimming removed 5 bases from V and 10 bases from J; junction bases left unmatched: 16. The CDR3 contains 15 residues. CDR1 GTSNPN and CDR2 SVGIG come from the germline V gene (reference sequence). CDR3 in amino acids: CAWDRGTVTGGKLFF. The DNA for the CDR3 is TGTGCCTGGGACAGAGGGACAGTGACGGGCGGAAAACTGTTTTTT.

The rearrangement links TRBV7-3 to TRBJ2-5; D gene ambiguous. Germline V gene data show CDR1 as SGHTA and CDR2 as FQGTGA. CDR3 length equals 14 residues. V was clipped by 0 bases and J by 5 bases, with 10 bases between them. The CDR3 here is CASSLTWRSETQYF. The CDR3 DNA reads TGTGCCAGCAGCTTAACGTGGCGGTCGGAGACCCAGTACTTC. The variable domain in full, with the rest retrieved from reference TRBV7-3 and TRBJ2-5, is GAGVSQTPSNKVTEKGKYVELRCDPISGHTALYWYRQSLGQGPEFLIYFQGTGAADDSGLPNDRFFAVRPEGSVSTLKIQRTERGDSAVYLCASSLTWRSETQYFGPGTRLLVL.

This clone was detected only once. The chain employs TRBV19 and TRBJ2-1; TRBD2 matches at 12 bases. V lost 6 bases and J lost 6; bases outside the gene matches: 6. CDR3 size: 15 residues. From germline, CDR1 is LNHDA and CDR2 SQIVND (reference sequence). The CDR3 nucleotides read TGTGCCAGTAGGTCACTAGCGGGGGGCTTCAATGAGCAGTTCTTC. It translates to CASRSLAGGFNEQFF.

This chain links TRBV28 with TRBJ1-2; 8 bases line up with TRBD1. Germline trimming cut 5 bases from V and 5 bases from J; bases unmatched to any gene: 4. Germline-derived CDR1 and CDR2 are MDHEN and SYDVKM. This CDR3 spans 13 amino acids. The CDR3 reads CASSDRGDYGYTF. For the CDR3, the DNA is TGTGCCAGCAGTGACAGGGGAGATTATGGCTACACCTTC.

The genes are TRBV18 and TRBJ2-7; 9 bases are shared with TRBD1. The CDR3 covers 16 residues. With V trimmed by 4 bases and J by 0 bases, 7 bases remained unmatched. In germline, CDR1 is KGHSH, CDR2 LQKENI. The CDR3 DNA reads TGTGCCAGCTCACGGGGGGGACAGGGTAGCTCCTACGAGCAGTACTTC. It is translated as CASSRGGQGSSYEQYF.

This clone was observed a handful of times. The rearrangement uses TRBV19 and TRBJ1-1; D might be TRBD1 (5 bases). The CDR3 has 12 amino acids. Trimming removed 6 bases from V and 3 bases from J, with 8 bases in between. CDR1 is LNHDA, CDR2 SQIVND, per germline (reference sequence). In nucleotides, the CDR3 is TGTGCCAGTAGCCTGGGGGACACTGAAGCTTTCTTT. Protein: CASSLGDTEAFF.

J is TRBJ1-1 and V is TRBV11-3, with 7 positions matching TRBD1. The V segment lost 7 bases and the J segment 6 bases; nucleotides outside the gene matches: 11. Germline CDR1 reads SGHNT; CDR2 reads YENEEA. This CDR3 is built from 14 residues. DNA for the CDR3: TGTGCCAGCACCAAAAATAACAGGGGTTCTGAAGCTTTCTTT. Translated, it gives CASTKNNRGSEAFF. The entire variable domain, with the rest obtained from reference TRBV11-3 and TRBJ1-1, is as follows: EAGVVQSPRYKIIEKKQPVAFWCNPISGHNTLYWYLQNLGQGPELLIRYENEEAVDDSQLPKDRFSAERLKGVDSTLKIQPAELGDSAVYLCASTKNNRGSEAFFGQGTRLTVV.

The chain combines TRBV27 with TRBJ1-1; D unresolved. Trimming took 6 bases from V and 0 from J, leaving 8 bases between them. Germline V gene lookup returns CDR1 MNHEY and CDR2 SMNVEV (reference sequence). The CDR3 consists of 13 residues. The CDR3 DNA is TGTGCCAGCAGGCCCCGATTGAACACTGAAGCTTTCTTT. It specifies CASRPRLNTEAFF.

The J gene is TRBJ2-7, the V gene TRBV30; TRBD2 might be the D (5 bases). In germline, CDR1 is GTSNPN, CDR2 SVGIG (reference sequence). The CDR3 spans 18 residues. The ends were cut back, 4 bases at V and 1 base at J, with 26 bases in the middle. The CDR3 sequence: CAWNPKVGFERKSYEQYF. CDR3 nucleotide sequence: TGTGCCTGGAATCCAAAGGTGGGGTTTGAGCGGAAATCCTACGAGCAGTACTTC.

The rearrangement uses TRBV7-9 and TRBJ2-1; D could derive from TRBD1 or TRBD2 (5 bases each). The CDR3 totals 13 residues. V lost 5 bases, J lost 6 bases, and 11 bases lay in between. Germline lookup yields CDR1 SEHNR and CDR2 FQNEAQ (reference sequence). CDR3 DNA: TGTGCCAGCAGCGGGGGAACTCCCAATGAGCAGTTCTTC. Residues: CASSGGTPNEQFF.

The V gene is TRBV7-8, the J gene TRBJ1-1, with D unclear. V was shortened by 2 bases and J by 3 bases, with 16 bases between the two germline ends. There are 16 residues in the CDR3. Per germline, CDR1 SGHVS and CDR2 FQNEAQ. CDR3 in DNA: TGTGCCAGCAGCTTACTCTCTGGGAGGGCGGACACTGAAGCTTTCTTT. It is translated as CASSLLSGRADTEAFF.